The 16 T cell receptor beta chains listed next were all sequenced from one sample in a study of graft-versus-host responses after intestinal transplantation. Assay: immunoSEQ multiplex PCR; the TCRdb copy retains only in-frame clones and omits some. The repertoire holds approximately 26,000 clones, with less than 90% as singletons. This specimen was PBMCs, taken approximately 29 days after intestinal transplant. These receptors all come from a human patient who received an intestinal transplant, so some T cells may come from the graft donor.

The V gene is TRBV4-1, the J gene TRBJ1-6; D is undetermined. This CDR3 is built from 17 residues. Germline assignment: CDR1 MGHRA and CDR2 YSYEKL. The V and J ends lost 2 bases and 5 bases respectively, with 16 bases between them. The CDR3 DNA is TGCGCCAGCAGCCAACAACCGGCCGGAATTAATAATTCACCCCTCCACTTT. The encoded protein is CASSQQPAGINNSPLHF.

This clone came up once. J is TRBJ2-5 and V is TRBV9; D may be TRBD2 (5 bases). The end of the DNA is better explained by TRBJ2-7, so the J call may be wrong. The CDR3 spans 15 residues. The germline CDR1 and CDR2 sequences are SGDLS and YYNGEE. This chain's CDR3 is CASSVAGVGPYEQYF. CDR3 bases: TGTGCCAGCAGCGTAGCCGGGGTGGGTCCCTACGAGCAGTACTTC.

This chain connects TRBV29-1 to TRBJ2-7, with 10 nucleotides matching TRBD1. Germline CDR1 and CDR2: SQVTM and ANQGSEA. CDR3 length: 13 residues. V gave up 6 bases and J gave up 4 bases; unmatched junction bases: 6. The CDR3 DNA reads TGCAGCGTCGGGACAGGGGAAGAATACGAGCAGTACTTC. Its protein is CSVGTGEEYEQYF.

The chain recombines TRBV2 with TRBJ2-5; 8 bases match TRBD1. This CDR3 spans 16 amino acids. CDR1 is SNHLY and CDR2 is FYNNEI in the germline V gene. V lost 3 bases and J lost 2; bases outside the gene matches: 8. The CDR3 DNA sequence: TGTGCCAGCAGTGACCAGGACAGGGTTTCTCAAGAGACCCAGTACTTC. Translated: CASSDQDRVSQETQYF. The variable domain in full, completed from reference TRBV2 and TRBJ2-5, reads EPEVTQTPSHQVTQMGQEVILRCVPISNHLYFYWYRQILGQKVEFLVSFYNNEISEKSEIFDDQFSVERPDGSNFTLKIRSTKLEDSAMYFCASSDQDRVSQETQYFGPGTRLLVL.

The chain links TRBV28 to TRBJ1-3; 8 positions match TRBD1. CDR3 length equals 14 residues. V was clipped by 6 bases and J by 2 bases; unmatched bases: 3. In germline, CDR1 is MDHEN, CDR2 SYDVKM. CDR3 in DNA: TGTGCCAGCAGGCTGACAGGGGCTGGAAACACCATATATTTT. Translation gives CASRLTGAGNTIYF.

The rearrangement joins TRBV7-9 to TRBJ1-3; 7 bases are a match to TRBD1. The CDR3 spans 16 residues. Trimming at V came to 1 base and at J to 1 base, leaving 4 bases not matched to a gene. Germline V gene sequence: CDR1 SEHNR, CDR2 FQNEAQ (reference sequence). This CDR3 is CASSLGSGGSGNTIYF. CDR3 bases: TGTGCCAGCAGCTTAGGTTCAGGGGGATCTGGAAACACCATATATTTT.

The chain couples TRBV21-1 to TRBJ2-5; the table gives TRBD2 as D, unverified against the DNA. Gene TRBJ2-7 matches the end of the DNA better, so the J call may be wrong. TRBV21-1 is deemed a pseudogene. This CDR3 is 15 amino acids long. CDR3 protein: CASSKGGVPLYEQYF. The CDR3 coding sequence is TGTGCCAGCAGCAAAGGGGGAGTCCCCCTCTACGAGCAGTACTTC.

The chain has TRBV9 and TRBJ2-5, with a tentative D call TRBD1 (6 bases). The CDR3 has 16 residues. V dropped 0 bases and J dropped 0 bases, with 12 bases sitting between them. CDR1 SGDLS and CDR2 YYNGEE come from the germline V gene. In DNA form, the CDR3 reads TGTGCCAGCAGCGTAGGAACAGGGTCGTACCAAGAGACCCAGTACTTC. Residues: CASSVGTGSYQETQYF.

Here the CDR3 DNA reads TGTGCCAGCAGCTTAAACCCGGGACAGGGAGTGGGAGATACGCAGTATTTT. This gives the protein CASSLNPGQGVGDTQYF. The chain couples TRBV7-9 to TRBJ2-3; 9 nucleotides line up with TRBD1. In germline, CDR1 is SEHNR, CDR2 FQNEAQ (reference sequence). The CDR3 loop spans 17 amino acids. V dropped 2 bases and J dropped 5; count of bases not matched to a gene: 11.

The CDR3 coding sequence is TGTGCCAGCAGCTTAAAATCGGGAGGTTCCTACAATGAGCAGTTCTTC. It codes for CASSLKSGGSYNEQFF. The V gene is TRBV11-2, the J gene TRBJ2-1; TRBD2 matches 7 bases. The CDR3 loop spans 16 amino acids. The V segment lost 2 bases and the J segment 1 base; nucleotides outside the gene matches: 5. Germline CDR1 is SGHAT and CDR2 is FQNNGV.

The chain joins TRBV6-1 to TRBJ1-4, with D maybe TRBD1 (6 bases). The CDR3 loop spans 14 amino acids. CDR1 is MNHNS and CDR2 is SASEGT in the germline V gene. V was shortened by 4 bases and J by 7 bases, with 13 bases between the two germline ends. This CDR3 is CASSVPGGAEKLFF. CDR3 in DNA: TGTGCCAGCAGTGTTCCGGGGGGCGCTGAAAAACTGTTTTTT.

This clone was detected a few times. The rearrangement joins TRBV5-1 to TRBJ1-5, with D tentatively TRBD1 (6 bases). Trimming took off 0 bases at V and 7 bases at J, with 17 bases between the two ends. This CDR3 spans 16 amino acids. Germline V CDR1 and CDR2: SGHRS, YFSETQ. The CDR3 sequence: CASSLERNGGLQPQHF. CDR3 sequence (DNA): TGCGCCAGCAGCTTGGAACGGAATGGGGGGCTCCAGCCCCAGCATTTT. The whole variable domain, filled in from reference TRBV5-1 and TRBJ1-5, reads KAGVTQTPRYLIKTRGQQVTLSCSPISGHRSVSWYQQTPGQGLQFLFEYFSETQRNKGNFPGRFSGRQFSNSRSEMNVSTLELGDSALYLCASSLERNGGLQPQHFGDGTRLSIL.

The chain recombines TRBV28 with TRBJ2-7; D gene unclear. V dropped 3 bases and J dropped 4 bases, with 10 bases sitting between them. The CDR3 is 13 residues long. Germline V gene data show CDR1 as MDHEN and CDR2 as SYDVKM. CDR3 sequence reads: CASSLPRVYEQYF. As DNA, the CDR3 is TGTGCCAGCAGTTTGCCTCGGGTTTACGAGCAGTACTTC.

The chain combines TRBV12-2 with TRBJ2-7. TRBV12-2 constitutes a pseudogene. The CDR3 runs 14 residues. The CDR3 bases are TGTGCAAGTCGCTTAGCCGGGCAGACCTACGAGCAGTACTTC. It codes for CASRLAGQTYEQYF.

The chain carries TRBV5-4 and TRBJ1-3, with 8 positions matching TRBD1. This CDR3 has 15 residues. Germline V gives CDR1 SGHNT, CDR2 YYREEE (reference sequence). V lost 4 bases and J lost 4; bases outside the gene matches: 7. The DNA of the CDR3 is TGTGCCAGCAGCGTCGACAGGGGACTCGGAAACACCATATATTTT. It specifies CASSVDRGLGNTIYF.

CDR3 region: CASSLQDPYGYTF. The CDR3 nucleotides are TGTGCCAGCAGCTTGCAGGATCCGTATGGCTACACCTTC. The chain is built from TRBV5-4 and TRBJ1-2; the D is unclear. This CDR3 is built from 13 residues. Trimming removed 1 base from V and 5 bases from J, with 9 bases in between. The germline V gene has CDR1 SGHNT and CDR2 YYREEE (reference sequence).